This T cell receptor beta chain appears in the sequencing data of a study of blood T cell repertoires in COVID-19 (dated by TCRdb to 2018 to 2020). Background for the entire study: The collaborator samples originated in the United States, Italy and Spain and spanned the acute and convalescent phases of COVID-19. The prospective study material was composed of cDNA or gDNA derived from T cells, B-cell-depleted T cells, or PBMCs. Subjects who had been exposed to COVID-19, were actively infected with it, or had recovered from it provided the deeply sampled blood TCRbeta repertoires that made up the dataset. The repertoires were released in a freely available public database intended as a resource for research on the immune response to SARS-CoV-2. The samples were drawn from two sources: the first 160 participants of the ongoing ImmuneRACE study, and 1,000 to 1,500 subjects contributed by 6 global collaborators. Sample metadata almost always included a de-identified subject ID, COVID-19 status, age in years and sex. Where available, HLA class I and class II types were taken from metadata supplied by the sample provider and were not determined by assay-based typing.

TCRbeta CDR3 regions were amplified from genomic DNA by means of the immunoSEQ Assay, a bias-controlled multiplex PCR. On the study's bioinformatics: Within the assay, amplification of reference gene primers was used to estimate how many nucleated cells each sample contained. Sequence reads were collapsed and filtered to measure the absolute abundance of every unique TCRbeta CDR3 rearrangement. For each sample, productive Simpson clonality was calculated as the square root of Simpson's diversity index across productive rearrangements. The source is immuneACCESS, and TCRdb retained only in-frame sequences with V and J called. Part of the clones is not carried over; for the studies checked, unresolved V genes explain less than half of this, and the remainder is unexplained. V, J and clone size derive from that table, while D and trimming were established from the DNA sequence. Present in this sample are roughly 44,000 clones, around 90% of which were seen just once. Of the sample, 13% is held by the ten largest clones.

Study-wide findings and limitations: Clinical and demographic metadata were provided uncurated, with the amount varying by source and participant.

Taken from cysteine to phenylalanine, the CDR3 has 15 residues. CDR3 DNA only is kept here, 45 bases in frame from base 1. Comment on this clone: Its antigen is currently not known. The sample holds no much larger clone one base away, and base qualities are not on file.

Whole blood was collected in K2EDTA tubes by collaborating institutions according to the institutions' own protocols. For TCRbeta analysis, collaborators shipped samples as frozen whole blood, isolated PBMCs, or DNA extracted from either of those sample types. The chain was built from TRBV12-2 and TRBJ2-1; TRBD2, the table's D call, was not compared with the DNA. TRBV12-2 is designated a pseudogene. Sequencing was done on a sample of peripheral blood. This TCR was sampled from a man older than 75 with acute or convalescent COVID-19. CDR3 region: CASRPRLAGEDEQFF. Read as DNA, the sequence is TGTGCAAGTCGCCCGCGACTAGCGGGGGAGGATGAGCAGTTCTTC.